These T cell receptor beta chains were read from a single sample in a study of control samples from healthy donors and cancer patients. Measured with immunoSEQ multiplex PCR; TCRdb has only the in-frame clones, and not every one. The table has around 250,000 clones, roughly 87% seen once. The source material was PBMCs. These receptors all come from a woman aged 60-70 years with lung cancer. Each CDR3 is given with its conserved first and last residue. The D gene is left open where the match is weak. Some rows have no size entry. The others give once, few or many, or a class for an expanded clone.

v_call,j_call,d_call,clone_size,cdr3_aa,cdr3_nt
TRBV7-9,TRBJ2-1,TRBD2,-,CASSPLTGRESGNEQFF,TGTGCCAGCAGCCCCCTTACTGGGCGGGAGTCAGGGAATGAGCAGTTCTTC
TRBV7-2,TRBJ1-6,-,-,CASSPNRDNSPLHF,TGTGCCAGCAGCCCGAACAGGGACAATTCACCCCTCCACTTT
TRBV4-1,TRBJ1-1,-,few,CASSQGHSTVAFF,TGCGCCAGCAGCCAAGGTCATTCGACAGTAGCTTTCTTT
TRBV29-1,TRBJ2-7,-,-,CSVEGDLSYEQYF,TGCAGCGTTGAGGGGGACCTCTCCTACGAGCAGTACTTC
TRBV6-5,TRBJ1-2,-,-,CASTQGLFAYGYTF,TGTGCCAGCACCCAGGGTTTGTTCGCCTATGGCTACACCTTC
TRBV12-3/TRBV12-4,TRBJ2-1,-,-,CASSSSRTEQFF,TGTGCCAGCAGTTCGTCCCGGACTGAGCAGTTCTTC
TRBV3-1/TRBV3-2,TRBJ2-4,TRBD2,-,CASSRGGQAKNIQYF,TGTGCCAGCAGCCGGGGAGGGCAGGCCAAAAACATTCAGTACTTC
TRBV2,TRBJ1-6,TRBD1,once,CASSGGDRNSPLHF,TGTGCCAGCAGTGGGGGGGACAGGAATTCACCCCTTCACTTT
TRBV11-2,TRBJ1-2,-,-,CASSLGRAYGYTF,TGTGCCAGCAGCTTAGGCCGGGCCTATGGCTACACCTTC
TRBV11-2,TRBJ2-1,TRBD2,-,CASSLAGTSGIWNEQFF,TGTGCCAGCAGCTTGGCAGGGACTAGCGGGATCTGGAATGAGCAGTTCTTC
TRBV28,TRBJ1-5,TRBD1,-,CASSSLQGNTQPQHF,TGTGCCAGCAGTAGTTTACAGGGGAACACTCAGCCCCAGCATTTT
TRBV2,TRBJ1-5,-,-,CASSATESNQPQHF,TGTGCCAGCAGCGCGACAGAGAGCAATCAGCCCCAGCATTTT
TRBV9,TRBJ2-1,-,-,CASSVGQANEQFF,TGTGCCAGCAGCGTAGGGCAGGCCAATGAGCAGTTCTTC
TRBV6-5,TRBJ1-2,-,-,CASRSRSGYTF,TGTGCCAGCAGGTCTCGGAGTGGCTACACCTTC
TRBV2,TRBJ2-1,TRBD2,-,CASRGLAGGGTYNEQFF,TGTGCCAGCAGGGGACTAGCGGGAGGGGGCACCTACAATGAGCAGTTCTTC
TRBV24-1,TRBJ2-5,TRBD2,-,CATRPRGGREETQYF,TGTGCCACCAGGCCTCGGGGGGGCAGAGAGGAGACCCAGTACTTC
TRBV5-1,TRBJ2-2,-,once,CASSLWGSSTGELFF,TGCGCCAGCAGCCTCTGGGGGTCGAGCACCGGGGAGCTGTTTTTT
TRBV28,TRBJ1-6,-,-,CASKPVGQQVVTLHF,TGTGCCAGCAAACCCGTTGGACAGCAGGTAGTCACCCTCCACTTT
TRBV5-1,TRBJ1-2,-,-,CASSLDGSSGEYTF,TGCGCCAGCAGCTTGGATGGTTCGTCAGGGGAGTACACCTTC
TRBV7-7,TRBJ2-7,TRBD1,-,CASSLNRGNEQYF,TGTGCTAGCAGCTTAAACAGGGGGAACGAGCAGTACTTC
TRBV11-2,TRBJ1-3,-,few,CASSAGAASGNTIYF,TGTGCCAGCAGCGCTGGGGCAGCCTCTGGAAACACCATATATTTT
TRBV10-1,TRBJ2-7,-,-,CASSDSFALYEQYF,TGCGCCAGCAGTGACTCCTTTGCCCTCTACGAGCAGTACTTC
TRBV28,TRBJ2-7,-,-,CASSLLGQLYEQYF,TGTGCCAGCAGTTTGTTAGGACAGCTTTACGAGCAGTACTTC